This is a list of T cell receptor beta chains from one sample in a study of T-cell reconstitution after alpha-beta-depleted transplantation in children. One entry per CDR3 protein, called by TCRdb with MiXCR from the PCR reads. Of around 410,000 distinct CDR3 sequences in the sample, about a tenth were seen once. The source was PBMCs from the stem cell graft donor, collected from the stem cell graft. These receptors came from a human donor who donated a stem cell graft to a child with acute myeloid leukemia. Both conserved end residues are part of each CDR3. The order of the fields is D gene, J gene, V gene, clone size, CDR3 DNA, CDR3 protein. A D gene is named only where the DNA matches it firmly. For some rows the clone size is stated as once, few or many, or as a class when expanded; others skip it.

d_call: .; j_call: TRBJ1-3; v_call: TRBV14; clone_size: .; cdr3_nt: TGTGCCAGCAGCCATAGACAGACCAGCTCTGGAAACACCATATATTTT; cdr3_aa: CASSHRQTSSGNTIYF
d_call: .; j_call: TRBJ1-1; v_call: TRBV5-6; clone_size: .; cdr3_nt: TGTGCCAGCAGCTTGGTAACAGGGTGGAACACTGAAGCTTTCTTT; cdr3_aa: CASSLVTGWNTEAFF
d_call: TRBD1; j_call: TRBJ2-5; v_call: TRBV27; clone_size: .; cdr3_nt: TGTGCCAGCAGTTTGGGGATTAGGGGGCGTGAAGAGACCCAGTACTTC; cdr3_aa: CASSLGIRGREETQYF
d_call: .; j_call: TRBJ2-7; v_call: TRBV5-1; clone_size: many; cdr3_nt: TGCGCCAGCAGCCAATATAGCGGCGCGACCTACGAGCAGTACTTC; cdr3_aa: CASSQYSGATYEQYF
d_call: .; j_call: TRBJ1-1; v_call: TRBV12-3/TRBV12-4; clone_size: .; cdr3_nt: TGTGCCACCAATATCCAGCCAGGGACTGAAGCTTTCTTT; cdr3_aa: CATNIQPGTEAFF
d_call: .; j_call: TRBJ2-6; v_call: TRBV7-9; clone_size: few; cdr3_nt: TGTGCCACCGCGGGACGAAGGCCCTCTGGGGCCAACGTCCTGACTTTC; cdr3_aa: CATAGRRPSGANVLTF
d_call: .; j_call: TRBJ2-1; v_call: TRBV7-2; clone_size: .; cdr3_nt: TGTGCCAGCAGCTTTCATGCGGACACAACCTACAATCAGCAGTTCTTC; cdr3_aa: CASSFHADTTYNQQFF
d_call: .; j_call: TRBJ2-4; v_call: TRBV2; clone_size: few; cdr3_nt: TGTGCCAGCACCGAAGGACCCGGGACGGGCCAGGAAAACATTCAGTACTTC; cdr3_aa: CASTEGPGTGQENIQYF
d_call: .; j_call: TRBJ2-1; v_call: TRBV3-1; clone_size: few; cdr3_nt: TGTGCCAGCAGCCAGGTTGAGGGTTCCTACAATGAGCAGTTCTTC; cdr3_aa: CASSQVEGSYNEQFF
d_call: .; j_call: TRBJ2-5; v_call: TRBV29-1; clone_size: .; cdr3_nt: TGCAGCGTCGCAACGACACTCCAAGAAGCCCAGTACTTC; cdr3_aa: CSVATTLQEAQYF
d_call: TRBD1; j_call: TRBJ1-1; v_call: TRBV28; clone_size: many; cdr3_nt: TGTGCCAGCACCCCCCTGGGACAGGTGAACACTGAAGCTTTCTTT; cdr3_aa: CASTPLGQVNTEAFF
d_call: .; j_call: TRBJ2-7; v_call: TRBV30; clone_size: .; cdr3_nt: TGTGCCTGGAGTATTGGGGGCAGGGGTCCCTACGAGCAGTACTTC; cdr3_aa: CAWSIGGRGPYEQYF
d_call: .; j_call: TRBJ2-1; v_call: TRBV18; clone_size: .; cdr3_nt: TGTGCCAGCTCACCATTAGGCTACGGGGTAGCCTACAATGAGCAGTTCTTC; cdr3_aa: CASSPLGYGVAYNEQFF
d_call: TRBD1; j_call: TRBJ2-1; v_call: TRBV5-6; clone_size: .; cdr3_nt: TGTGCCAGCAGCTTGGGGACAGGGATTGAGCAGTTCTTC; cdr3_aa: CASSLGTGIEQFF
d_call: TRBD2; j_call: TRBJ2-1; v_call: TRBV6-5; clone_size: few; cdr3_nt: TGTGCCAGCAACTTACTAGCGGGAGGGTGGGATGAGCAGTTCTTC; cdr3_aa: CASNLLAGGWDEQFF
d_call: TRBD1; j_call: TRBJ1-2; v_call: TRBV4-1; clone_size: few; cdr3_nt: TGCGCCAGCAGCCAGCGACAGGGATTGTATGGCTACACCTTC; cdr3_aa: CASSQRQGLYGYTF
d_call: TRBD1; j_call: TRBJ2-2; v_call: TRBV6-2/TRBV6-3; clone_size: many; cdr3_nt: TGTGCCAGTCCGGGGACAGCGAACACCGGGGAGCTGTTTTTT; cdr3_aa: CASPGTANTGELFF
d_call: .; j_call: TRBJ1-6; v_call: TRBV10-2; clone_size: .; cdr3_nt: TGCGCCAGCAGTGATGGACCCTATAATTCACCCCTCCACTTT; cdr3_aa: CASSDGPYNSPLHF
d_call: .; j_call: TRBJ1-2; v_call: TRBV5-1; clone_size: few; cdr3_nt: TGCGCCAGCAGCTTGGAGGCAGGGACCGCCTATGGCTACACCTTC; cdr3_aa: CASSLEAGTAYGYTF
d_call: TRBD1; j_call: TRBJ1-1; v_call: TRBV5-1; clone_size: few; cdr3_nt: TGCGCCAGCAGCTCCTATTTAGCGGGACAGGGGGACACTGAAGCTTTCTTT; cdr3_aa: CASSSYLAGQGDTEAFF
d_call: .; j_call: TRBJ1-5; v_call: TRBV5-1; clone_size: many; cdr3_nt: TGCGCCAGCAGCTTGTCTGGTCAGCCCCAGCATTTT; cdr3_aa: CASSLSGQPQHF
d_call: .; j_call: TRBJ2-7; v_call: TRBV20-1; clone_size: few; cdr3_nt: TGCAGTGCGCGTCCCCCTAACTCCTACGAGCAGTACTTC; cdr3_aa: CSARPPNSYEQYF
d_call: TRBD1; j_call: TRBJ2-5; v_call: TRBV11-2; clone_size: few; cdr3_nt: TGTGCCAGCAGCTCCCCGGCAGGGGGCTCGGTGAGGTCCCAGTACTTC; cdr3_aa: CASSSPAGGSVRSQYF
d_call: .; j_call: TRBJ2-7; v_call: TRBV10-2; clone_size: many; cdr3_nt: TGCGCCAGCAGTGAGTCAGGGAGTCGGACCTACGAGCAGTACTTC; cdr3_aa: CASSESGSRTYEQYF
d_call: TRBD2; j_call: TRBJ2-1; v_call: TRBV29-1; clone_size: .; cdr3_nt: TGCAGCGTTAGGGGACTAAGCTCCTACAATGAGCAGTTCTTC; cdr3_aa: CSVRGLSSYNEQFF
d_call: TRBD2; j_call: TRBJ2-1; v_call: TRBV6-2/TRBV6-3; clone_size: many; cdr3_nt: TGTGCCAGCAGTTACCCGGGACTAACTTACAATGAGCAGTTCTTC; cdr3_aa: CASSYPGLTYNEQFF
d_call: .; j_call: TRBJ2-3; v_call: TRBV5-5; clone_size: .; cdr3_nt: TGTGCCAGCAGCTTGTTAGTAGCGGTTAGCACAGATACGCAGTATTTT; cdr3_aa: CASSLLVAVSTDTQYF
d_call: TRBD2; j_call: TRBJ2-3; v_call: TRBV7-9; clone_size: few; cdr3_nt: TGTGCCAGCAGCTTACTAGCGGGACCCGATACGCAGTATTTT; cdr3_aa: CASSLLAGPDTQYF
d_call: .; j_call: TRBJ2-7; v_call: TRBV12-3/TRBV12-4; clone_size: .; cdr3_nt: TGTGCCAGCAGTTTACACGGCTCCTACGAGCAGTACTTC; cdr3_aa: CASSLHGSYEQYF
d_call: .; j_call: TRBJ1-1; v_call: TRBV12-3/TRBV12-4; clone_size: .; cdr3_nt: TGTGCCACCCGTCTGGGGACCGCAATGAACACTGAAGCTTTCTTT; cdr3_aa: CATRLGTAMNTEAFF
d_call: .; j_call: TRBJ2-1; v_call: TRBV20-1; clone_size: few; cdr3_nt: TGCAGTGCGACAAGACATGAGCAGTTCTTC; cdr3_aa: CSATRHEQFF
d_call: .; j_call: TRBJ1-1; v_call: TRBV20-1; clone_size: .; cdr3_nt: TGCAGTGCTACGAAATCGTTAGGGGCTGAAGCTTTCTTT; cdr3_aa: CSATKSLGAEAFF
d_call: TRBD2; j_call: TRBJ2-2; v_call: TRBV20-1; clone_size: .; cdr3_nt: TGCAGTGCACAGAGGGGTAGCGGGCTCTCGGGGACCGGGGAGCTGTTTTTT; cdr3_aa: CSAQRGSGLSGTGELFF
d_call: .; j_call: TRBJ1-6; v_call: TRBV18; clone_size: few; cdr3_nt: TGTGCCAGCTCACCTGCGATTGATTCACCCCTCCACTTT; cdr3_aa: CASSPAIDSPLHF
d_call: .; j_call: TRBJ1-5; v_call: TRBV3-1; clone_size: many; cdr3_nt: TGTGCCAGCAGCCAAGGGTTAGGTAGCAATCAGCCCCAGCATTTT; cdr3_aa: CASSQGLGSNQPQHF
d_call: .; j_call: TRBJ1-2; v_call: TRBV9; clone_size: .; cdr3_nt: TGTGCCAGCAGCGTAGGGGGGCGCGGTGACTATGGCTACACCTTC; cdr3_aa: CASSVGGRGDYGYTF
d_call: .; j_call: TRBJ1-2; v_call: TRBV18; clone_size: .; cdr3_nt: TGTGCCAGCTCACCTACTAGCGGGGCCGGGTTCTATGGCTACACCTTC; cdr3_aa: CASSPTSGAGFYGYTF
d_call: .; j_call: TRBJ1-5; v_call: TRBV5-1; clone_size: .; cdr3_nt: TGCGCCAGCAGCTTGACCCCCGAGAATCAGCCCCAGCATTTT; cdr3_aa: CASSLTPENQPQHF
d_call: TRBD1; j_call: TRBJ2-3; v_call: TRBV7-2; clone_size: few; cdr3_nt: TGTGCCAGCAGCCAGACAGGGCTTCTAACAGATACGCAGTATTTT; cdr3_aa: CASSQTGLLTDTQYF
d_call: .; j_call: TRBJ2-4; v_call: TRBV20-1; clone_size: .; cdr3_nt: TGCAGTGCTAGAGTTTTAATTTTTGGGTTCGGGGACATTCAGTACTTC; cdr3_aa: CSARVLIFGFGDIQYF
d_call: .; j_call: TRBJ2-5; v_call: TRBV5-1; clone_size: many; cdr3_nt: TGCGCCAGCAGACAGGGAGGAAAGGAGACCCAGTACTTC; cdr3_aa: CASRQGGKETQYF
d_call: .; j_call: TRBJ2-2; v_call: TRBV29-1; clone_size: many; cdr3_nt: TGCAGCGTTCTGACAGAGAACACCGGGGAGCTGTTTTTT; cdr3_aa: CSVLTENTGELFF
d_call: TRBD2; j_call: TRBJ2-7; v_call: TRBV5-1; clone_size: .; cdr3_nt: TGCGCCAGCCAAGCGTTCCCCGGGACTAGCGGGGTTACCTACGAGCAGTACTTC; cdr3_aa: CASQAFPGTSGVTYEQYF
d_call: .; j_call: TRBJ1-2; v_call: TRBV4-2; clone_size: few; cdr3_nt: TGTGCCAGCAGCCAAGAATTTGCAGAGAACTATGGCTACACCTTC; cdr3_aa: CASSQEFAENYGYTF
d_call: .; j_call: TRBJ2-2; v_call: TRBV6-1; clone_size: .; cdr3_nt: TGTGCCAGCAGTGTGGGGGCAATTAACACCGGGGAGCTGTTTTTT; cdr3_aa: CASSVGAINTGELFF
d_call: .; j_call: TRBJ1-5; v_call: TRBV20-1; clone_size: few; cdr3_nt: TGCAGTGCACGAGACAGCCACAATCAGCCCCAGCATTTT; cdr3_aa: CSARDSHNQPQHF
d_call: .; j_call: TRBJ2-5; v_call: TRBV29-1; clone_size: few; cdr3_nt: TGCAGCGCCACGACAGACCAAGAGACCCAGTACTTC; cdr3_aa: CSATTDQETQYF
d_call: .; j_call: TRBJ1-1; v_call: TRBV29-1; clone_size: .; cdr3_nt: TGCAGCGTTGTTACCTTAGGGGCGAGGGTTGAAGCTTTCTTT; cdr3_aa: CSVVTLGARVEAFF
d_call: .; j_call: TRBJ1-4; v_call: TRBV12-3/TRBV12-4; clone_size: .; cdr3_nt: TGTGCCAGCCGTAGCGTTAGTGAAAAACTGTTTTTT; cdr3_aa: CASRSVSEKLFF
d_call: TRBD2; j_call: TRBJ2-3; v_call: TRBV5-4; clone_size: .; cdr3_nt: TGTGCCAGCAGCTCACCCGGGACTAGCGTCCCCACGCAGTATTTT; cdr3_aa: CASSSPGTSVPTQYF
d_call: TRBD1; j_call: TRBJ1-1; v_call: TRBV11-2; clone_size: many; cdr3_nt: TGTGCCAGCAGCTTAGTGGGGACAGGGAAAACTGAAGCTTTCTTT; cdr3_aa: CASSLVGTGKTEAFF
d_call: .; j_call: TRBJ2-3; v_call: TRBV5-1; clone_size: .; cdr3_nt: TGCGCCAGCAGCTTGGGAACAATCACAGATACGCAGTATTTT; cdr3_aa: CASSLGTITDTQYF
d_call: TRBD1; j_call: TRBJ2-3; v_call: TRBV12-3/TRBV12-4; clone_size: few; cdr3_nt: TGTGCCAGCAGTTTAGGGACAGGGGCGTTTAACCATCGTACAGATACGCAGTATTTT; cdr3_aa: CASSLGTGAFNHRTDTQYF
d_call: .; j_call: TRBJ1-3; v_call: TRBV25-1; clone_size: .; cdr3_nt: TGTGCCAGCAGTGAAGCCAGGGCTGGAAACACCATATATTTT; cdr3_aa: CASSEARAGNTIYF
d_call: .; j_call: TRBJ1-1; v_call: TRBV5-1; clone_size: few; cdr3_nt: TGCGCCAGCAGCAGTCTGACAGGGAACACTGAAGCTTTCTTT; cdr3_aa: CASSSLTGNTEAFF
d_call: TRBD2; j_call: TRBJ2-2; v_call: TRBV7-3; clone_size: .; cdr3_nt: TGTGCCAGCAGCGGTAGCGGGGGGTTCGCCGGGGAGCTGTTTTTT; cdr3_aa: CASSGSGGFAGELFF
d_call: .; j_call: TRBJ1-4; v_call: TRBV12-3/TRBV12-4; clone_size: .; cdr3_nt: TGTGCCAGCAGTTTAGCTGGGTTTGTTGAAAAACTGTTTTTT; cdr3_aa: CASSLAGFVEKLFF